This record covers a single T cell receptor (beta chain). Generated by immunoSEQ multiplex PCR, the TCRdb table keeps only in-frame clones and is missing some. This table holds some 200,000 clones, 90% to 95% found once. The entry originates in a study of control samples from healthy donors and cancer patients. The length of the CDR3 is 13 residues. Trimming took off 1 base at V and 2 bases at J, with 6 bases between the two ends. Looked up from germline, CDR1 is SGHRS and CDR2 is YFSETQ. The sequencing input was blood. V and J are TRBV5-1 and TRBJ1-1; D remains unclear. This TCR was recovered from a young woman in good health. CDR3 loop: CASSLTANTEAFF. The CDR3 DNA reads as TGCGCCAGCAGCTTGACAGCTAACACTGAAGCTTTCTTT.